This TCR beta chain was obtained from a study of blood T cell repertoires in COVID-19 (dated by TCRdb to 2018 to 2020). Regarding the study in general: The collaborator samples originated in the United States, Italy and Spain and spanned the acute and convalescent phases of COVID-19. The prospective study material was composed of cDNA or gDNA derived from T cells, B-cell-depleted T cells, or PBMCs. Subjects who had been exposed to COVID-19, were actively infected with it, or had recovered from it provided the deeply sampled blood TCRbeta repertoires that made up the dataset. The repertoires were released in a freely available public database intended as a resource for research on the immune response to SARS-CoV-2. Samples were obtained from the ongoing ImmuneRACE study (first 160 participants) and from over a thousand subjects provided by 6 global collaborators. The sample metadata nearly always contained a de-identified subject ID, COVID-19 status, age in years and sex. Where available, HLA class I and class II types were obtained from metadata supplied by the sample provider rather than from assay-based typing. Results the study describes overall, beyond this receptor: The amount of clinical and demographic metadata varied by source and participant and was provided uncurated.

Enrolling through a virtual design, the prospective study's participants ranged in age from roughly 18 to 100 years and lived across roughly 24 United States geographic areas. In the prospective study, cohorts were assigned on the basis of participant-reported clinical history obtained from a screening survey and a study questionnaire. ImmuneRACE Cohort 3 recovered participants were defined by two consecutive negative NP/OP PCR tests, healthcare professional clearance, or symptom resolution. In the prospective study, whole blood, serum and a nasopharyngeal or oropharyngeal swab were collected from each participant by mobile phlebotomists. Additional blood draws and questionnaires over an approximately two-month period could optionally be provided by prospective study participants. Before DNA extraction, blood samples from the prospective study were shipped at room temperature or frozen. Comments on this clone: The specificity of this receptor is unknown. Qualities for individual bases were not recorded, and no much larger clone is one base off.

CDR1 MDHEN and CDR2 SYDVKM were looked up in the germline V gene. The CDR3 spans 13 residues, from the cysteine through the phenylalanine. The retained sequence is limited to the CDR3, 39 bases, with the frame set at the first base. V sheds 6 bases and J sheds 5 bases, leaving 11 bases between their ends. TCRbeta CDR3 regions were amplified from genomic DNA by means of the immunoSEQ Assay, a bias-controlled multiplex PCR. On the study's bioinformatics: Within the assay, amplification of reference gene primers was used to estimate how many nucleated cells each sample contained. To quantify the absolute abundance of each unique TCRbeta CDR3 rearrangement, sequence reads were collapsed and filtered. For each sample, productive Simpson clonality was calculated by taking the square root of Simpson's diversity index across productive rearrangements. TCRdb limited this immuneACCESS table to in-frame rearrangements with V and J called. A share of clones is missing; checked studies link under half to unresolved V genes, and the rest is unexplained. The V and J calls and clone size come from that table; D and trimming were worked out from the DNA. The sample includes approximately 500,000 clones, with 88% observed a single time. About 2% of the sample lies in the top ten.

This TCR derives from a woman aged 40 to 50 who had recovered from COVID-19. In this chain, TRBV28 is recombined with TRBJ2-1; TRBD1 is a possible D gene, resting on 6 matching bases. The material sequenced was PBMCs or T cells enriched from blood (not recorded which). The CDR3 has the sequence CASRATGNNEQFF. Read as DNA, the sequence is TGTGCCAGCAGGGCTACAGGGAACAATGAGCAGTTCTTC.